These 25 T cell receptor beta chains were sequenced from one sample in a study of siplizumab effects on memory and regulatory T cells. Sequenced by immunoSEQ multiplex PCR; TCRdb stores in-frame clones only, minus some. The table lists approximately 120,000 clones, 90% to 95% of them singletons. The sequencing input was Tregs sorted from blood. Every receptor here comes from a human donor in good health.

The gene calls are TRBV6-5 and TRBJ2-2; no definite D call. CDR3 size: 12 residues. The ends were cut back, 7 bases at V and 3 bases at J, with 6 bases in the middle. Looked up from germline, CDR1 is MNHEY and CDR2 is SVGAGI. The CDR3 region is CASTGYTGELFF. CDR3 bases: TGTGCCAGCACCGGATACACCGGGGAGCTGTTTTTT.

The V gene is TRBV5-4, the J gene TRBJ2-4, with 9 nucleotides matching TRBD2. Trimming at V came to 4 bases and at J to 2 bases, leaving 7 bases not matched to a gene. The germline V gene has CDR1 SGHNT and CDR2 YYREEE (reference sequence). The CDR3 is 16 residues long. CDR3 in DNA: TGTGCCAGCAGCCCCTTAGCGGGGGCCTCCAAAAACATTCAGTACTTC. The encoded protein is CASSPLAGASKNIQYF.

As to this clone: The junction departs from germline at one end; a sequencing error may be responsible. V is TRBV6-5 and J is TRBJ1-1; 9 bases are shared with TRBD1. Germline lookup yields CDR1 MNHEY and CDR2 SVGAGI. CDR3 size: 14 residues. The CDR3 loop reads CASSYGTGNSEAFF. DNA of the CDR3: TGTGCCAGCAGTTACGGGACAGGGAACAGTGAAGCTTTCTTT.

This chain connects TRBV29-1 to TRBJ1-1; 11 nucleotides line up with TRBD1. The germline CDR1 and CDR2 sequences are SQVTM and ANQGSEA. V lost 6 bases, J lost 3 bases, and 15 bases stayed unmatched. The CDR3 has 17 residues. The CDR3 is CSVIKRPGTGGYTEAFF. The DNA for the CDR3 is TGCAGCGTAATTAAGCGTCCCGGGACAGGGGGGTACACTGAAGCTTTCTTT.

The chain carries TRBV11-2 and TRBJ1-1; D unclear. The germline gives CDR1 SGHAT, CDR2 FQNNGV. Between the trimmed V and J ends, which lost 1 base and 6 bases, there was a span of 18 bases. There are 16 residues in the CDR3. CDR3 sequence reads: CASSLVRPVGLAEAFF. The CDR3, as DNA: TGTGCCAGCAGCTTAGTGAGGCCAGTTGGGCTAGCTGAAGCTTTCTTT.

The CDR3 region is CASSISRGATGYYGYTF. CDR3 sequence (DNA): TGTGCCAGTAGTATATCGCGAGGGGCCACGGGGTACTATGGCTACACCTTC. The chain uses TRBV19 and TRBJ1-2, with TRBD1 as a possible D gene (5 bases). V was pared by 2 bases and J by 3 bases, with 19 bases between. The CDR3 totals 17 residues. Germline assignment: CDR1 LNHDA and CDR2 SQIVND (reference sequence).

The chain links TRBV6-6 to TRBJ2-1; D gene ambiguous. This CDR3 contains 12 residues. The V gene's germline CDR1 is MNHNY and CDR2 SVGAGI (reference sequence). V lost 6 bases, J lost 4 bases, and 7 bases lay in between. The CDR3 loop reads CASRTWYNEQFF. The CDR3, as DNA: TGTGCCAGCAGGACATGGTACAATGAGCAGTTCTTC.

This chain connects TRBV6-5 to TRBJ2-2; TRBD2 might be the D (7 bases). Trimming removed 6 bases at V and 6 bases at J, with 17 bases between. This CDR3 has 15 amino acids. Germline values: CDR1 MNHEY, CDR2 SVGAGI. In nucleotides, the CDR3 is TGTGCCAGCAGAATCCCGGGGGGCCTTTCCGGGGAGCTGTTTTTT. Its protein product is CASRIPGGLSGELFF.

This CDR3 is CATSRDGGMSGNTIYF. The CDR3 region has the DNA TGTGCCACCAGCAGAGACGGCGGTATGTCTGGAAACACCATATATTTT. The chain uses TRBV15 and TRBJ1-3; no definite D call. The CDR3 consists of 16 residues. V was clipped by 0 bases and J by 1 base, with 10 bases between them. The germline V gene has CDR1 LNHNV and CDR2 YYDKDF (reference sequence).

The sample holds one count of this clone. The CDR3 region is CASRPGTVTGYTF. The DNA for the CDR3 is TGTGCCAGCAGACCCGGGACAGTGACTGGCTACACCTTC. The chain employs TRBV6-5 and TRBJ1-2, with 7 bases lining up with TRBD1. Looked up from germline, CDR1 is MNHEY and CDR2 is SVGAGI. This CDR3 has 13 amino acids. The V segment lost 6 bases and the J segment 7 bases; nucleotides outside the gene matches: 8.

V and J are TRBV6-5 and TRBJ2-1; 7 bases are shared with TRBD2. The CDR3 length is 13 residues. Trimming cost V 6 bases and J 10 bases; bases outside gene matches: 9. Germline CDR1 reads MNHEY; CDR2 reads SVGAGI. CDR3 sequence reads: CASRGAAGGEQFF. The CDR3 DNA reads as TGTGCCAGCAGGGGAGCGGCCGGGGGGGAGCAGTTCTTC.

This chain links TRBV27 with TRBJ1-2; TRBD1 aligns across 9 bases. The trim removed 6 bases at V and 2 bases at J, leaving 19 bases unmatched. This CDR3 is built from 19 residues. Germline V gene sequence: CDR1 MNHEY, CDR2 SMNVEV (reference sequence). The CDR3 is CASSLHINTGTGYNYGYTF. The CDR3 DNA reads as TGTGCCAGCAGCCTTCACATCAACACCGGGACAGGGTACAACTATGGCTACACCTTC.

The V call is TRBV18, the J call TRBJ2-5; maybe TRBD1 (6 bases). V dropped 3 bases and J dropped 9 bases, with 17 bases sitting between them. The germline V gene has CDR1 KGHSH and CDR2 LQKENI. CDR3 length: 14 residues. The CDR3 nucleotides read TGTGCCAGCTCACCCGGCAGTGAACAGGGCGCCCAGTACTTC. This encodes CASSPGSEQGAQYF.

The chain has TRBV7-9 and TRBJ2-6, with a tentative D call TRBD1 (5 bases). V lost 9 bases and J 0 bases, leaving 12 bases between the germline ends. Germline lookup yields CDR1 SEHNR and CDR2 FQNEAQ (reference sequence). This CDR3 has 15 residues. The CDR3 loop reads CASPGWRSGANVLTF. The CDR3 DNA is TGTGCCAGTCCAGGGTGGCGCTCTGGGGCCAACGTCCTGACTTTC.

The chain links TRBV4-2 to TRBJ2-3; tentative D call: TRBD2 (6 bases). V lost 4 bases to trimming and J lost 0 bases, with 14 bases between them. Germline V gene sequence: CDR1 LGHNA, CDR2 YNFKEQ. The CDR3 extends over 16 amino acids. This CDR3 is CASSRAGTQSTDTQYF. DNA of the CDR3: TGTGCCAGCAGCCGAGCCGGGACTCAAAGCACAGATACGCAGTATTTT.

As DNA, the CDR3 is TGTGCCACTAACCGGGACTATAATTCACCCCTCCACTTT. The encoded protein is CATNRDYNSPLHF. The chain joins TRBV6-1 to TRBJ1-6, with D hard to call. Trimming cost V 10 bases and J 3 bases, with 10 bases left between them. CDR3 size: 13 residues. Per germline, CDR1 MNHNS and CDR2 SASEGT.

The chain employs TRBV7-9 and TRBJ1-6, with D unresolved. This CDR3 is built from 12 residues. Germline CDR1 SEHNR, CDR2 FQNEAQ (reference sequence). Trimming pared 1 base from V and 7 bases from J, leaving 2 bases between. The DNA for the CDR3 is TGTGCCAGCAGCTTAGGGAATTCACCCCTCCACTTT. This sequence encodes CASSLGNSPLHF.

The chain recombines TRBV25-1 with TRBJ1-4; 8 bases line up with TRBD1. Germline V CDR1 and CDR2: MGHDK, SYGVNS. The length of the CDR3 is 15 residues. The trim removed 3 bases at V and 2 bases at J, leaving 2 bases unmatched. In nucleotides, the CDR3 is TGTGCCAGCAGTGACCCAGGGGGCACTAATGAAAAACTGTTTTTT. This translates into CASSDPGGTNEKLFF. Drawing the rest from reference TRBV25-1 and TRBJ1-4, the complete variable domain is EADIYQTPRYLVIGTGKKITLECSQTMGHDKMYWYQQDPGMELHLIHYSYGVNSTEKGDLSSESTVSRIRTEHFPLTLESARPSHTSQYLCASSDPGGTNEKLFFGSGTQLSVL.

J is TRBJ1-4 and V is TRBV5-1; maybe TRBD1 (5 bases). CDR1 is SGHRS, CDR2 YFSETQ, per germline. The CDR3 covers 16 residues. V dropped 2 bases and J dropped 12 bases, with 23 bases sitting between them. The CDR3: CASSFDAGTGGRELFF. As DNA, the CDR3 is TGCGCCAGCAGCTTCGATGCCGGGACCGGGGGGAGGGAACTGTTTTTT. Drawing the rest from reference TRBV5-1 and TRBJ1-4, the complete variable domain is KAGVTQTPRYLIKTRGQQVTLSCSPISGHRSVSWYQQTPGQGLQFLFEYFSETQRNKGNFPGRFSGRQFSNSRSEMNVSTLELGDSALYLCASSFDAGTGGRELFFGSGTQLSVL.

This rearrangement joins TRBV5-3 to TRBJ2-7, with no clear D. TRBV5-3 is an ORF, and what it does is uncertain. CDR3 length: 13 amino acids. Trimming pared 0 bases from V and 9 bases from J, leaving 13 bases between. CDR3 sequence (DNA): TGTGCCAGAAGCTTGGGGTCGCTAGTTTGGCAGTACTTC. This codes for CARSLGSLVWQYF.

The J gene is TRBJ2-2, the V gene TRBV18, with 9 positions matching TRBD1. The length of the CDR3 is 17 residues. CDR1 is KGHSH and CDR2 is LQKENI in the germline V gene. Trimming took 1 base from V and 4 from J; bases not matched to a gene: 7. CDR3 coding DNA: TGTGCCAGCTCACCACTTCCGGGACAGGGAGGCACCGGGGAGCTGTTTTTT. Residues: CASSPLPGQGGTGELFF.

The chain recombines TRBV7-9 with TRBJ2-3, with D perhaps assigned TRBD1 or TRBD2 (6 bases each). Germline lookup yields CDR1 SEHNR and CDR2 FQNEAQ (reference sequence). Trimming stripped 2 bases from V and 3 bases from J, with 12 bases between. There are 15 residues in the CDR3. The CDR3 nucleotides read TGTGCCAGCAGCTTAACTAGAGGGGGGACAGATACGCAGTATTTT. Its translation: CASSLTRGGTDTQYF.

V gene TRBV6-5 combines with J gene TRBJ2-7; D not certain. V lost 0 bases, J lost 3 bases, and 12 bases lay in between. The CDR3 loop spans 15 amino acids. CDR1 MNHEY and CDR2 SVGAGI come from the germline V gene. The CDR3 bases are TGTGCCAGCAGTTACTCATCGGTCGGGCGCTACGAGCAGTACTTC. Encoded protein: CASSYSSVGRYEQYF.

In DNA form, the CDR3 reads TGTGCCAGCAGTTTCGCTTACCAAAGCTCCTACGAGCAGTACTTC. Translation: CASSFAYQSSYEQYF. This rearrangement joins TRBV28 to TRBJ2-7; D gene unclear. CDR3 size: 15 residues. Per germline, CDR1 MDHEN and CDR2 SYDVKM. Trimming took off 3 bases at V and 0 bases at J, with 12 bases between the two ends.

This clone was recorded once. The CDR3 protein is CASSGVETQYF. CDR3 DNA: TGTGCCAGCAGCGGAGTAGAGACCCAGTACTTC. The chain combines TRBV7-7 with TRBJ2-5, with D unresolved. Germline V gene sequence: CDR1 SSHAT, CDR2 FNYEAQ (reference sequence). Deletions cut 5 bases from V and 4 bases from J, with 5 bases between. The CDR3 contains 11 residues. Complete variable domain (other parts from reference TRBV7-7 and TRBJ2-5): GAGVSQSPRYKVTKRGQDVTLRCDPISSHATLYWYQQALGQGPEFLTYFNYEAQPDKSGLPSDRFSAERPEGSISTLTIQRTEQRDSAMYRCASSGVETQYFGPGTRLLVL.